A single sample is the source of the 15 T cell receptor beta chains below, sequenced in a study of blood T cell repertoires in COVID-19. The protocol was immunoSEQ multiplex PCR, while the TCRdb copy is restricted to in-frame clones and leaves out a portion. This sample has about 170,000 clones; about nine tenths occur once, and the top ten carry less than 3.5%. Input material: peripheral blood. The receptors stem from a man between 65 and 85 years old with acute or convalescent COVID-19.

Only a few counts were recorded for this clone. The chain joins TRBV2 to TRBJ1-1, with 7 bases fitting TRBD1. The germline CDR1 and CDR2 sequences are SNHLY and FYNNEI. The CDR3 is made up of 14 amino acids. Trimming removed 1 base from V and 3 bases from J; junction bases left unmatched: 2. CDR3 loop: CASSEDRGYTEAFF. CDR3 coding DNA: TGTGCCAGCAGTGAAGACAGGGGTTACACTGAAGCTTTCTTT.

The chain carries TRBV30 and TRBJ2-3, with 9 bases identical to TRBD2. The CDR3 spans 16 residues. The V gene's germline CDR1 is GTSNPN and CDR2 SVGIG (reference sequence). Germline trimming cut 2 bases from V and 10 bases from J; bases unmatched to any gene: 16. CDR3 amino acids: CAWSPFSLAGADSQYF. CDR3 sequence (DNA): TGTGCCTGGAGTCCCTTTTCCTTAGCGGGAGCGGATTCGCAGTATTTT.

V is TRBV14 and J is TRBJ2-7; D is perhaps TRBD2 (5 bases). The CDR3 consists of 14 residues. The V and J ends lost 0 bases and 5 bases respectively, with 11 bases between them. Germline V gene sequence: CDR1 SGHDN, CDR2 FVKESK. The CDR3 region is CASSQDLLRDEQYF. Written as DNA, the CDR3 is TGTGCCAGCAGCCAAGATCTCCTGAGGGACGAGCAGTACTTC.

There are a few counts of this clone. The chain links TRBV9 to TRBJ1-2, with a tentative D call TRBD1 (6 bases). Per germline, CDR1 SGDLS and CDR2 YYNGEE. The CDR3 is made up of 13 amino acids. The V end was cut by 3 bases, the J end by 5 bases, with 11 bases between. This chain's CDR3 is CASSADRYYGYTF. The CDR3 DNA reads TGTGCCAGCAGCGCAGACAGGTATTATGGCTACACCTTC. The full variable domain, in which reference TRBV9 and TRBJ1-2 provide the parts outside the CDR3, is DSGVTQTPKHLITATGQRVTLRCSPRSGDLSVYWYQQSLDQGLQFLIQYYNGEERAKGNILERFSAQQFPDLHSELNLSSLELGDSALYFCASSADRYYGYTFGSGTRLTVV.

CDR3 amino acids: CASSYGTGVQETQYF. Written as DNA, the CDR3 is TGTGCCAGCAGTTACGGTACAGGAGTCCAAGAGACCCAGTACTTC. The V and J genes are TRBV6-5 and TRBJ2-5; possibly TRBD1 for D (5 bases). CDR1 is MNHEY and CDR2 is SVGAGI in the germline V gene. V was pared by 2 bases and J by 1 base, with 11 bases between. This CDR3 region has 15 residues.

The J gene is TRBJ2-2, the V gene TRBV6-1; the D is unclear. The CDR3 loop spans 15 amino acids. CDR1 MNHNS and CDR2 SASEGT come from the germline V gene. Between the trimmed V and J ends, which lost 1 base and 6 bases, there was a span of 12 bases. CDR3 protein: CASSEDPAGPGELFF. CDR3 nucleotides: TGTGCCAGCAGTGAAGACCCAGCAGGCCCCGGGGAGCTGTTTTTT.

The chain employs TRBV30 and TRBJ2-5, with 14 positions matching TRBD2. The V segment lost 5 bases and the J segment 10 bases; nucleotides outside the gene matches: 6. This CDR3 comprises 13 residues. CDR1 and CDR2 from the germline V gene are GTSNPN and SVGIG (reference sequence). The CDR3 DNA reads TGTGCCTGGGTAGGACTAGCGGGGGGCCGCCAGTACTTC. Encoded protein: CAWVGLAGGRQYF.

About this clone itself: At the DNA level, this CDR3 is encoded by other sequences in the same sample as well. The chain couples TRBV5-1 to TRBJ1-3, with 9 positions matching TRBD1. With V trimmed by 2 bases and J by 4 bases, 7 bases remained unmatched. There are 16 residues in the CDR3. Germline-derived CDR1 and CDR2 are SGHRS and YFSETQ. This CDR3 reads CASSLSGTGTGNTIYF. The DNA for the CDR3 is TGCGCCAGCAGCTTATCGGGGACAGGGACAGGAAACACCATATATTTT.

Turning to this clone: The sample holds other DNA sequences that translate to the same CDR3. The CDR3 loop is CASSQDPQGSYGYTF. The CDR3 region has the DNA TGCGCCAGCAGCCAAGATCCCCAGGGCAGCTATGGCTACACCTTC. The chain links TRBV4-3 to TRBJ1-2; weak D call: TRBD1 (5 bases). Germline V lookup: CDR1 LGHNA, CDR2 YSLEER. The ends were cut back, 0 bases at V and 4 bases at J, with 12 bases in the middle. The CDR3 is 15 amino acids.

This chain joins TRBV11-3 and TRBJ2-1; D is possibly TRBD2 (5 bases). The CDR3 covers 14 residues. Germline CDR1 and CDR2: SGHNT and YENEEA. Trimming removed 1 base from V and 9 bases from J, with 13 bases in between. CDR3 region: CASSLGGSEGEQFF. The CDR3 DNA reads as TGTGCCAGCAGCTTAGGAGGGAGTGAAGGTGAGCAGTTCTTC.

The chain has TRBV3-1 (or the pseudogene TRBV3-2) and TRBJ1-1; D gene uncertain. The CDR3 is 14 residues long. The V gene's germline CDR1 is LGHDT and CDR2 YNNKEL (reference sequence). Trimming shortened V by 4 bases and J by 0 bases, and 9 bases separated the two germline ends. CDR3 residues: CASSRRMLNTEAFF. The CDR3 DNA reads as TGTGCCAGCAGCCGTAGAATGTTGAACACTGAAGCTTTCTTT.

The V and J genes are TRBV20-1 and TRBJ2-1; the D gene is possibly TRBD2 (6 bases). The CDR3 spans 15 residues. Trimming left V 3 bases short and J 3 bases short, with 15 bases between. The germline V gene encodes CDR1 DFQATT and CDR2 SNEGSKA (reference sequence). The CDR3 spells CSASFYTGDYNEQFF. The CDR3 nucleotides are TGCAGTGCTAGTTTTTACACGGGGGACTACAATGAGCAGTTCTTC.

V usage is TRBV7-6 and J usage is TRBJ1-1; perhaps TRBD1 as D (6 bases). The CDR3 totals 15 residues. V dropped 2 bases and J dropped 4 bases, with 14 bases sitting between them. Germline V gene data show CDR1 as SGHVS and CDR2 as FNYEAQ. The CDR3 DNA is TGTGCCAGCAGCTTATTACAGGGAGGGGGCACTGAAGCTTTCTTT. Its translation is CASSLLQGGGTEAFF.

This chain connects TRBV27 to TRBJ1-2; 8 nucleotides match TRBD1. Germline CDR1 MNHEY, CDR2 SMNVEV (reference sequence). V was clipped by 5 bases and J by 4 bases; unmatched bases: 6. This CDR3 contains 14 residues. The CDR3 nucleotides read TGTGCCAGCAGTCAACACAGGGGGGCCTATGGCTACACCTTC. Translation gives CASSQHRGAYGYTF.

The V call is TRBV7-9, the J call TRBJ1-1; D gene ambiguous. The CDR3 covers 12 residues. Germline assignment: CDR1 SEHNR and CDR2 FQNEAQ (reference sequence). The V gene lost 3 bases and the J gene lost 2 bases, with 4 bases spanning the gap. This CDR3 reads CASSFSNTEAFF. The CDR3 DNA reads TGTGCCAGCAGCTTTAGTAACACTGAAGCTTTCTTT.